This TCR beta chain was sequenced in a study of blood T cell repertoires in COVID-19. Study summary: Sources were T cells, B-cell-depleted T cells, or PBMCs; the material itself was cDNA or gDNA.

This CDR3 has 17 amino acids. The germline CDR1 and CDR2 sequences are SGHTA and FQGTGA. V shed 5 bases and J 4 bases; nucleotides not matched to a gene: 12. Per the original data handling: Reference gene primer amplification gave nucleated cell count estimates. Sequencing used immunoSEQ multiplex PCR; TCRdb keeps in-frame clones, though not all of them. V and J calls and clone size are those listed in that table; D and trimming were worked out from the DNA. The sample lists about 61,000 clones, about nine tenths occurring once. The specimen was peripheral blood. The receptor's source is a human donor in a cohort sampled during active COVID-19. The V and J genes are TRBV7-3 and TRBJ2-1, with 9 positions matching TRBD2. The CDR3 region has the DNA TGTGCCAGCAGCCCAGGCCCTCTAGCGGGACGATACAATGAGCAGTTCTTC. It specifies CASSPGPLAGRYNEQFF.